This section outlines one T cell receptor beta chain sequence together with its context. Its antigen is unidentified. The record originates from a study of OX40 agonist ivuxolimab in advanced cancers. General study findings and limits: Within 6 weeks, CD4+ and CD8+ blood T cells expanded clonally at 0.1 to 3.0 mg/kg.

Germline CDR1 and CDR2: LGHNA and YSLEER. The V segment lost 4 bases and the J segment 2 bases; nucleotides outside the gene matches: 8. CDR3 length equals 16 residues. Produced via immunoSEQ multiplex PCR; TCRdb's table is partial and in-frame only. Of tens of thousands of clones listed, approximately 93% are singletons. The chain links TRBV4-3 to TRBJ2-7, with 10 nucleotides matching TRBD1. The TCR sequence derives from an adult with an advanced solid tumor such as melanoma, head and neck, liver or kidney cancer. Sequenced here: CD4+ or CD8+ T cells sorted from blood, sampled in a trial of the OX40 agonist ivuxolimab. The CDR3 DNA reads TGCGCCAGCAGCCGTACCGGGACAGGGGTGGCCTACGAGCAGTACTTC. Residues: CASSRTGTGVAYEQYF.